This T cell receptor (beta chain) was identified during a study of regulatory T cells in long-lasting Graves disease. General study findings and limits: Segments TRBV28, TRBJ1-2 and TRBJ2-5 showed preferential usage in persistent disease. For persistent Graves' patients, TCR diversity was lower than for newly diagnosed ones. With a small sample size, accuracy may have been reduced.

Combining iRepertoire HTBI primers with Arm-PCR of CDR3 regions, the authors built TCR beta libraries. TCRdb re-called the multiplex PCR reads with MiXCR, one entry per CDR3 protein. Among some 410,000 distinct CDR3 sequences listed, over 15% were seen once. As for time point: newly diagnosed GD, antithyroid drugs for less than 3 months. Making the TCR library involved RNA that had been extracted from PBMCs. In this sample, this clonotype turned up many times. Its antigen is still unknown. Losses at the gene ends were 0 bases for V and 0 bases for J; bases not matched to a gene: 4. The germline CDR1 and CDR2 sequences are SGHRS and YFSETQ. The CDR3 extends over 16 amino acids. The sample was also linked to a second study, of T cells in Graves' hyperthyroidism and ophthalmopathy. That publication notes: During a first-round RT-PCR of the TCR CDR3, the HTBI primer set was used.

The sequenced sample was peripheral blood mononuclear cells (PBMCs), obtained at new diagnosis, from a patient treated with antithyroid drugs. The chain links TRBV5-1 to TRBJ2-3, with 7 nucleotides matching TRBD1. This clonotype was obtained from a woman between 25 and 40 years old with Graves disease. In DNA, the CDR3 is TGCGCCAGCAGCTTGGAGGGACAGCTTAGCACAGATACGCAGTATTTT. The encoded protein is CASSLEGQLSTDTQYF.